The 6 T cell receptor beta chains given below trace back to one sample, sequenced in a study. Amplification of TRBV12-4/TRBJ1-2 clonotypes used adaptor-ligated barcode primers. TCRdb reprocessed the multiplex PCR reads via MiXCR and lists one record per CDR3 protein. The sample includes 500 to 550 distinct CDR3 sequences, about 6.1% of them seen just once. Treg sorting used a CD4+CD25+CD127-/low gate. Sequenced: tumor-infiltrating Tregs sorted from the breast tumor. These receptors all stem from a female donor with breast cancer.

This clonotype was seen more than once but under ten times. The V gene is TRBV12-3 or TRBV12-4, the J gene TRBJ1-2; D is ambiguous. The CDR3 has 13 amino acids. The V end lost 3 bases, the J end lost 6 bases, and 11 bases lay between the germline ends. CDR3 bases: TGTGCCAGCAGTTTCGCCGCGACCCATGGCTACACCTTC. This encodes CASSFAATHGYTF.

The sample holds a few counts of this clonotype. The V and J genes are TRBV12-3 or TRBV12-4 and TRBJ1-2; TRBD1 agrees at 8 bases. The trim removed 6 bases at V and 8 bases at J, leaving 11 bases unmatched. The CDR3 sequence is 14 residues long. CDR3 nucleotides: TGTGCCAGCAGCCGATTTGGACAGGGACAGGGCTACACCTTC. Its protein is CASSRFGQGQGYTF.

This clonotype rates as large. The chain combines TRBV12-3 or TRBV12-4 with TRBJ1-2; D is unresolved. This CDR3 contains 14 residues. The V end lost 0 bases, the J end lost 5 bases, and 10 bases lay between the germline ends. The CDR3 sequence is CASSLAGGRYGYTF. The CDR3 DNA reads TGTGCCAGCAGTTTAGCAGGTGGTAGATATGGCTACACCTTC.

This clonotype is medium-sized. Mismatch with germline at one junction end may stem from a read error. This rearrangement joins TRBV12-5 to TRBJ1-2; D ambiguous. Germline V gene sequence: CDR1 LGHNT, CDR2 FRNRAP. The CDR3 consists of 11 residues. The CDR3 nucleotides read TGTGCTAGTGGTCCTCCGACGCCGTTGGCCTTC. It codes for CASGPPTPLAF.

In its sample, this clonotype is medium-sized. This sequence joins TRBV12-3 or TRBV12-4 and TRBJ1-2; tentative D call: TRBD1 (6 bases). This CDR3 contains 14 residues. V shed 5 bases and J shed 5 bases, with 15 bases lying between them. CDR3 DNA sequence: TGTGCCAGCAGTCCACCGGGACACCGATATGGCTACACCTTC. Translated: CASSPPGHRYGYTF.

By share of the sample, this clonotype is medium-sized. The chain employs TRBV12-3 or TRBV12-4 and TRBJ1-2; unclear D gene. The CDR3 length is 13 residues. Trimming pared 6 bases from V and 4 bases from J, leaving 12 bases between. This chain's CDR3 is CASSPDPGYGYTF. CDR3 DNA sequence: TGTGCCAGCAGCCCAGACCCTGGCTATGGCTACACCTTC.